The T cell receptor beta chain described here comes from a study of shared clonotypes between healthy human individuals. About the research overall: The study used three CD4 naive, three CD4 memory, two CD8 naive and one CD8 memory plate per donor.

Sorted-subset replicate PCRs used 200 to 250 ng DNA, 30,000 or so T cell genomes. Data came from immunoSEQ multiplex PCR; TCRdb stores just in-frame clones and leaves some out. The table lists over a million clones, about 84% of them singletons. V was cut by 5 bases and J by 3 bases, with 11 bases left in between. The CDR3 loop spans 13 amino acids. Germline CDR1 reads MNHNS; CDR2 reads SASEGT. This clone has just a few counts. Its antigen is unidentified. Broader study findings: Compared with memory subsets, naive subsets generally had larger estimated richness. Shared clonotypes across all four donors exceeded non-shared ones in generation probability.

The sequenced material came from memory CD4+ T cells from PBMCs. Subset described: CD45RA-negative fraction. The V gene is TRBV6-1, the J gene TRBJ2-7, with D hard to call. This sequence was found in a man younger than 35 in good health. Some clones in this sample may be carry-over from other donors' samples. The CDR3 loop is CASSLGRIYEQYF. In DNA form, the CDR3 reads TGTGCCAGCAGTCTAGGACGGATCTACGAGCAGTACTTC.